Listed here are 18 T cell receptor beta chains from one sample, sequenced in a study of technical replicates of blood from a handful of donors. Some clones are missing from TCRdb's copy, which holds only in-frame ones; the method was immunoSEQ multiplex PCR. The sample gives some 85,000 clones, 96% of which show up once; 0.3% to 0.35% is in the top ten. The source material was T cells isolated from PBMCs. These receptors were collected from a human donor in good health.

V is TRBV27 and J is TRBJ1-5, with D tentatively TRBD1 (6 bases). Germline V CDR1 and CDR2: MNHEY, SMNVEV (reference sequence). The CDR3 runs to 15 residues. V was clipped by 6 bases and J by 4 bases, with 16 bases between them. CDR3 loop: CASSSQQGANQPQHF. DNA of the CDR3: TGTGCCAGCAGCTCACAACAGGGAGCGAATCAGCCCCAGCATTTT.

This chain connects TRBV6-6 to TRBJ2-2, with 7 bases lining up with TRBD2. Germline-derived CDR1 and CDR2 are MNHNY and SVGAGI (reference sequence). The ends lost 10 bases at V and 7 bases at J; junction bases unmatched: 18. The CDR3 runs 16 residues. CDR3 loop: CATKSQAGLRGGELFF. In DNA form, the CDR3 reads TGTGCCACTAAAAGCCAAGCGGGACTCCGGGGCGGGGAGCTGTTTTTT.

This chain connects TRBV15 to TRBJ1-2; 7 bases are a match to TRBD1. The germline V gene has CDR1 LNHNV and CDR2 YYDKDF (reference sequence). The trim removed 2 bases at V and 4 bases at J, leaving 1 base unmatched. The CDR3 covers 13 residues. The CDR3 loop reads CATSRTGAYGYTF. DNA for the CDR3: TGTGCCACCAGCAGAACAGGGGCCTATGGCTACACCTTC.

The chain joins TRBV11-3 to TRBJ2-7, with 9 bases lining up with TRBD2. CDR3 length: 14 amino acids. The junction had 8 bases not matched to a gene; V was cut back by 2 bases and J by 9 bases. Germline V gives CDR1 SGHNT, CDR2 YENEEA. This CDR3 reads CASSLWLAGFRQYF. The CDR3 nucleotides read TGTGCCAGCAGCTTATGGCTAGCGGGGTTTCGGCAGTACTTC.

The DNA of the CDR3 is TGTGCCAGCAGTCAATCTGGGACAGGGGGCCAGTACTTC. Translated, it gives CASSQSGTGGQYF. The rearrangement links TRBV28 to TRBJ2-5, with 11 bases identical to TRBD1. This CDR3 contains 13 residues. The V gene end was trimmed by 5 bases and the J gene end by 10 bases; junction bases not matched to a gene: 6. Per the germline V gene, CDR1 is MDHEN and CDR2 is SYDVKM.

The V gene is TRBV9, the J gene TRBJ2-1; 9 bases match TRBD2. This CDR3 comprises 16 residues. J gave up 1 base and V 4 bases, and 6 bases lay outside the gene matches. From germline, CDR1 is SGDLS and CDR2 YYNGEE. CDR3 nucleotide sequence: TGTGCCAGCAGCTCCCATAGCGGGAGTTCCTACAATGAGCAGTTCTTC. It specifies CASSSHSGSSYNEQFF. Full variable domain (rest looked up from reference TRBV9 and TRBJ2-1): DSGVTQTPKHLITATGQRVTLRCSPRSGDLSVYWYQQSLDQGLQFLIQYYNGEERAKGNILERFSAQQFPDLHSELNLSSLELGDSALYFCASSSHSGSSYNEQFFGPGTRLTVL.

This sequence joins TRBV5-4 and TRBJ2-5; 10 bases map to TRBD2. With V trimmed by 0 bases and J by 4 bases, 6 bases remained unmatched. Per the germline V gene, CDR1 is SGHNT and CDR2 is YYREEE (reference sequence). The CDR3 is 16 residues long. As DNA, the CDR3 is TGTGCCAGCAGCTTGGCGGCTAGCGGGAGAGTAGAGACCCAGTACTTC. Amino acids: CASSLAASGRVETQYF.

This chain uses TRBV28 with TRBJ1-1, with 9 bases matching TRBD1. The CDR3 sequence is 16 residues long. Germline CDR1 and CDR2: MDHEN and SYDVKM. Germline trimming cut 4 bases from V and 5 bases from J; bases unmatched to any gene: 11. This CDR3 is CASSWEQGAFWTEAFF. The CDR3 DNA reads as TGTGCCAGCAGTTGGGAACAGGGGGCCTTTTGGACTGAAGCTTTCTTT.

This clone was picked up one time. The V gene is TRBV2, the J gene TRBJ1-2; 7 bases line up with TRBD1. Germline V gene data show CDR1 as SNHLY and CDR2 as FYNNEI. CDR3 length: 14 amino acids. Trimming took 5 bases from V and 5 from J; bases not matched to a gene: 8. The DNA of the CDR3 is TGTGCCAGCAGTCCAGAGACAGGGAAATATGGCTACACCTTC. Protein sequence: CASSPETGKYGYTF.

This chain connects TRBV7-2 to TRBJ1-3; D unresolved. The CDR3 loop spans 14 amino acids. The V end lost 2 bases, the J end lost 0 bases, and 5 bases lay between the germline ends. In germline, CDR1 is SGHTA, CDR2 FQGNSA. CDR3 sequence (DNA): TGTGCCAGCAGCTTACAGGTCTCTGGAAACACCATATATTTT. Encoded protein: CASSLQVSGNTIYF.

Regarding this clone: This specimen includes other DNA sequences encoding the same CDR3. The J gene is TRBJ1-5, the V gene TRBV4-2; 8 bases are shared with TRBD1. The CDR3 spans 16 residues. Germline lookup yields CDR1 LGHNA and CDR2 YNFKEQ. The V and J ends lost 0 bases and 6 bases, in that order; junction bases with no gene match: 7. CDR3 region: CASSQEGGQGRQPQHF. The CDR3 DNA reads as TGTGCCAGCAGCCAAGAAGGCGGACAGGGACGTCAGCCCCAGCATTTT.

J is TRBJ2-1 and V is TRBV27; 8 bases map to TRBD1. V lost 5 bases to trimming and J lost 6 bases; unmatched junction nucleotides: 3. This CDR3 has 13 residues. Germline V gene sequence: CDR1 MNHEY, CDR2 SMNVEV (reference sequence). The CDR3 DNA is TGTGCCAGCAGTAGGACAGGGAGCAATGAGCAGTTCTTC. Residues: CASSRTGSNEQFF.

The chain employs TRBV19 and TRBJ1-1; 9 nucleotides line up with TRBD1. V lost 5 bases to trimming and J lost 4 bases; unmatched junction nucleotides: 2. The length of the CDR3 is 13 residues. The germline V gene has CDR1 LNHDA and CDR2 SQIVND (reference sequence). The CDR3 sequence: CASSATGGTEAFF. Written as DNA, the CDR3 is TGTGCCAGTAGTGCGACAGGGGGCACTGAAGCTTTCTTT.

CDR3 bases: TGTGCCAGCAGCGACAATGTTGGTTACACTGAAGCTTTCTTT. As protein: CASSDNVGYTEAFF. The V gene is TRBV25-1, the J gene TRBJ1-1; D gene unclear. This CDR3 spans 14 amino acids. V was clipped by 6 bases and J by 3 bases, with 14 bases between them. CDR1 is MGHDK and CDR2 is SYGVNS in the germline V gene.

CDR3 DNA: TGCGCCAGCAGTTTTAGCGGCTATGTCACAGATACGCAGTATTTT. This translates into CASSFSGYVTDTQYF. The chain couples TRBV5-1 to TRBJ2-3; weak D call: TRBD2 (6 bases). The CDR3 is made up of 15 amino acids. CDR1 and CDR2 (germline): SGHRS, YFSETQ. The ends were cut back, 5 bases at V and 2 bases at J, with 15 bases in the middle.

The chain carries TRBV5-1 and TRBJ2-1, with 7 bases fitting TRBD2. Germline V gene sequence: CDR1 SGHRS, CDR2 YFSETQ. The CDR3 is 16 residues long. With V trimmed by 4 bases and J by 3 bases, 10 bases remained unmatched. In DNA, the CDR3 is TGCGCCAGCAGCCCGATCCTGGCGGGGGTCTACAATGAGCAGTTCTTC. This translates into CASSPILAGVYNEQFF.

This clone was counted once. The V gene is TRBV19, the J gene TRBJ2-5; 11 positions agree with TRBD2. The germline gives CDR1 LNHDA, CDR2 SQIVND (reference sequence). The CDR3 totals 17 residues. V trimming: 5 bases; J trimming: 0 bases; junction bases outside the gene matches: 8. The CDR3 nucleotides read TGTGCCAGTAGTCTGGGACTAGCGGCCATGTACCAAGAGACCCAGTACTTC. This gives the protein CASSLGLAAMYQETQYF.

V usage is TRBV4-1 and J usage is TRBJ1-2; 7 bases fit TRBD1. Trimming cost V 2 bases and J 1 base; bases outside gene matches: 10. The CDR3 is 17 residues long. Germline V gives CDR1 MGHRA, CDR2 YSYEKL. The CDR3 loop is CASSQFPGQADNYGYTF. For the CDR3, the DNA is TGCGCCAGCAGCCAATTTCCCGGACAGGCTGATAACTATGGCTACACCTTC.